This T cell receptor (beta chain) comes out of a study of identical twins. TCRdb ran MiXCR on the 5' RACE reads and lists one entry per CDR3 protein. Of approximately 500,000 distinct CDR3 sequences listed, 24% are singletons. CDR1 and CDR2 from the germline V gene are SGHRS and YFSETQ. The CDR3 spans 12 residues. The ends were cut back, 4 bases at V and 5 bases at J, with 9 bases in the middle. This clonotype turned up a few times. This same sample was also part of a study on T cells expressing NK-cell markers. That work contributes: The authors derived TCR beta repertoires from sorted CD3+CD56+NKG2C+, CD3+CD56+NKG2C- and CD3+CD56-NKG2C+ T cells.

The sequence derives from a woman younger than 30 in good health. The chain recombines TRBV5-1 with TRBJ2-5; D unresolved. The specimen was CD4+ T cells sorted from blood. The CDR3 nucleotides read TGCGCCAGCAGCAGTCTAGGGGAGACCCAGTACTTC. Residues: CASSSLGETQYF.